One and the same sample provided the 9 T cell receptor beta chains below, sequenced in a study of blood T cell repertoires in COVID-19. Sequencing used immunoSEQ multiplex PCR; TCRdb keeps in-frame clones, though not all of them. The repertoire holds about 140,000 clones, with around four fifths as singletons. Input material: PBMCs or T cells enriched from blood (not recorded which). These receptors were obtained from a man between 65 and 85 years old who had been exposed to COVID-19.

The chain employs TRBV21-1 and TRBJ2-3; the D call of TRBD2 is as the table states it, not checked on the DNA. TRBV21-1 is flagged as a pseudogene. The CDR3 totals 16 residues. The CDR3 region has the DNA TGTGCCAGCAGCAAAGGGACTAGCGGGAGTCCGGATACGCAGTATTTT. This translates into CASSKGTSGSPDTQYF.

This clone was found once. The chain links TRBV4-1 to TRBJ1-6; TRBD1 matches 7 bases. The CDR3 runs to 15 residues. V lost 1 base and J lost 8; bases outside the gene matches: 5. Germline V CDR1 and CDR2: MGHRA, YSYEKL. The CDR3 region has the DNA TGCGCCAGCAGCCAAGGGGCAGGGGGAGATTCACCCCTCCACTTT. Encoded protein: CASSQGAGGDSPLHF.

This clone showed up just once. This chain links TRBV5-1 with TRBJ1-1, with a possible D match to TRBD1 (5 bases). The CDR3 spans 15 residues. Germline V lookup: CDR1 SGHRS, CDR2 YFSETQ. V was shortened by 0 bases and J by 5 bases, with 14 bases between the two germline ends. CDR3 sequence (DNA): TGCGCCAGCAGCTTGGGGGCCGGGGGTGGAACTGAAGCTTTCTTT. Its protein is CASSLGAGGGTEAFF.

The chain employs TRBV29-1 and TRBJ1-2, with D maybe TRBD1 (6 bases). The CDR3 spans 13 residues. Germline V gives CDR1 SQVTM, CDR2 ANQGSEA. V was cut by 8 bases and J by 8 bases, with 21 bases left in between. CDR3 amino acids: CSSGDTLTEGYTF. The CDR3, as DNA: TGCAGCTCTGGGGACACCCTCACTGAGGGCTACACCTTC.

This rearrangement joins TRBV30 to TRBJ1-4; 7 nucleotides agree with TRBD1. Germline CDR1 is GTSNPN and CDR2 is SVGIG (reference sequence). V was pared by 5 bases and J by 3 bases, with 9 bases of the junction left unmatched. This CDR3 has 15 amino acids. CDR3 in amino acids: CAWDLRQGPNEKLFF. CDR3 nucleotides: TGTGCCTGGGACCTCCGACAGGGACCTAATGAAAAACTGTTTTTT.

V and J are TRBV7-9 and TRBJ1-6, with 7 bases identical to TRBD1. Trimming cost V 0 bases and J 7 bases; bases outside gene matches: 6. The germline gives CDR1 SEHNR, CDR2 FQNEAQ (reference sequence). This CDR3 region has 16 residues. The CDR3 DNA reads as TGTGCCAGCAGCTTAGCGGAGGGGGCCCCGAATTCACCCCTCCACTTT. Its translation: CASSLAEGAPNSPLHF.

This clone turned up a few times. This sequence joins TRBV4-1 and TRBJ2-2; 10 nucleotides match TRBD2. The CDR3 totals 17 residues. From germline, CDR1 is MGHRA and CDR2 YSYEKL. Unmatched junction bases numbered 7, after V lost 1 base and J lost 5 bases. CDR3 sequence reads: CASSQGSGRALTGELFF. The DNA of the CDR3 is TGCGCCAGCAGCCAAGGGAGCGGGAGGGCCTTGACCGGGGAGCTGTTTTTT.

Worth noting for this clone: An end of the junction differs from the germline gene, which may be a read error. The chain has TRBV5-6 and TRBJ1-2; 7 bases match TRBD1. There are 18 residues in the CDR3. Germline V gives CDR1 SGHDT, CDR2 YYEEEE. CDR3 in amino acids: CASSFPRGAANPSTPGAF. Here the CDR3 DNA reads TGTGCCAGCAGCTTCCCCAGGGGGGCCGCGAACCCTTCTACCCCGGGGGCCTTC.

The table lists this clone with many counts. The V gene is TRBV2, the J gene TRBJ1-5, with D perhaps TRBD1 (6 bases). Germline CDR1 and CDR2: SNHLY and FYNNEI. V lost 1 base, J lost 5 bases, and 12 bases lay in between. This CDR3 comprises 15 residues. DNA for the CDR3: TGTGCCAGCAGTGAAGGGGGACAAGACGATCAGCCCCAGCATTTT. Its protein is CASSEGGQDDQPQHF.